A single sample is the source of the 5 T cell receptor beta chains below, sequenced in a study of CD8 T cells in Susac syndrome. Random hexamers served to reverse transcribe roughly 0.45 to 1 ug RNA. TCRdb analysed the immunoSEQ multiplex PCR reads with MiXCR anew, one entry per CDR3 protein. The table records more than 150,000 distinct CDR3 sequences, around 94% of them present only once. The specimen was CD4+ T cells from PBMCs. The receptors were gathered from a human donor in good health.

CDR3 DNA sequence: TGCAGCGCCCAAGAGAGCTCCTACAATGAGCAGTTCTTC. Translating gives CSAQESSYNEQFF. The chain carries TRBV29-1 and TRBJ2-1, with no clear D. The CDR3 runs to 13 residues. The germline CDR1 and CDR2 sequences are SQVTM and ANQGSEA. The V end was cut by 7 bases, the J end by 0 bases, with 10 bases between.

This chain uses TRBV28 with TRBJ2-7, with D possibly being TRBD2 (5 bases). Trimming took 4 bases from V and 2 from J, leaving 21 bases between them. The CDR3 has 17 residues. CDR1 and CDR2 (germline): MDHEN, SYDVKM. Written as DNA, the CDR3 is TGTGCCAGCAGTTCACCAACCAGATACGACTATACCTACGAGCAGTACTTC. Translation gives CASSSPTRYDYTYEQYF.

The chain combines TRBV3-1 with TRBJ1-1, with TRBD1 as a possible D gene (6 bases). The CDR3 sequence is 14 residues long. CDR1 is LGHDT and CDR2 is YNNKEL in the germline V gene (reference sequence). Trimming pared 2 bases from V and 5 bases from J, leaving 12 bases between. The CDR3 sequence: CASSQLRGSTEAFF. The CDR3 nucleotides read TGTGCCAGCAGCCAACTCAGGGGTTCGACTGAAGCTTTCTTT. The whole variable domain, remainder taken from reference TRBV3-1 and TRBJ1-1, is DTAVSQTPKYLVTQMGNDKSIKCEQNLGHDTMYWYKQDSKKFLKIMFSYNNKELIINETVPNRFSPKSPDKAHLNLHINSLELGDSAVYFCASSQLRGSTEAFFGQGTRLTVV.

The chain couples TRBV29-1 to TRBJ1-2, with D hard to call. V lost 0 bases to trimming and J lost 6 bases, with 8 bases between them. Germline CDR1 is SQVTM and CDR2 is ANQGSEA. CDR3 length: 12 amino acids. This CDR3 reads CSVEEPGDGYTF. The DNA of the CDR3 is TGCAGCGTTGAAGAACCCGGAGATGGCTACACCTTC.

The J gene is TRBJ2-7, the V gene TRBV5-1, with D possibly matching TRBD1 (5 bases). Deletions cut 1 base from V and 6 bases from J, with 17 bases between. This CDR3 contains 15 residues. Germline-derived CDR1 and CDR2 are SGHRS and YFSETQ. CDR3: CASSLSSGRVGEQYF. The CDR3 DNA reads TGCGCCAGCAGCTTGAGCTCAGGCAGGGTGGGCGAGCAGTACTTC.